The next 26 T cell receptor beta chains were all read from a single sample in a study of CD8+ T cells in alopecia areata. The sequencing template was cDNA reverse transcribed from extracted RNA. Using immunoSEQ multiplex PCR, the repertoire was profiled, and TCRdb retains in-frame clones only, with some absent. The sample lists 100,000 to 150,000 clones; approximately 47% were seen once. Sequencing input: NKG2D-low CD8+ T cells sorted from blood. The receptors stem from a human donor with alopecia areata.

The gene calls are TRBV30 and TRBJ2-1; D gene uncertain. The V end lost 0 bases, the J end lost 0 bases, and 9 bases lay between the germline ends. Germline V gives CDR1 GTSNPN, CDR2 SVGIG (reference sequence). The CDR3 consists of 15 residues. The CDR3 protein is CAWSVMDFSYNEQFF. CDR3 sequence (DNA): TGTGCCTGGAGTGTAATGGATTTCTCCTACAATGAGCAGTTCTTC. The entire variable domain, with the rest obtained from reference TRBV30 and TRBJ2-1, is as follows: SQTIHQWPATLVQPVGSPLSLECTVEGTSNPNLYWYRQAAGRGLQLLFYSVGIGQISSEVPQNLSASRPQDRQFILSSKKLLLSDSGFYLCAWSVMDFSYNEQFFGPGTRLTVL.

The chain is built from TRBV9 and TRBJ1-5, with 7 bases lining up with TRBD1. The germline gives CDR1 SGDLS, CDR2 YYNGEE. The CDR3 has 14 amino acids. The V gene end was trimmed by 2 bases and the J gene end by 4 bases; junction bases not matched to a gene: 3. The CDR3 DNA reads TGTGCCAGCAGCGTGGGACAGATGAATCAGCCCCAGCATTTT. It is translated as CASSVGQMNQPQHF.

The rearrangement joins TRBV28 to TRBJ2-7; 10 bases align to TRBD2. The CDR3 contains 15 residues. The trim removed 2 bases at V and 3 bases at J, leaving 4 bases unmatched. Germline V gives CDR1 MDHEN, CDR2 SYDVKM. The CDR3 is CASSLTSGTYYEQYF. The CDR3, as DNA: TGTGCCAGCAGTTTAACTAGCGGGACATACTACGAGCAGTACTTC.

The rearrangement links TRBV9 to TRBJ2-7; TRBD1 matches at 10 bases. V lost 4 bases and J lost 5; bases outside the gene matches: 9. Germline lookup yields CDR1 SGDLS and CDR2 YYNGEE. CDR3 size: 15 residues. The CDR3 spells CASSHGRGQGHEQYF. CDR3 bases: TGTGCCAGCAGCCATGGGCGGGGACAGGGGCACGAGCAGTACTTC.

CDR3 sequence reads: CASSSSTDTQYF. CDR3 in DNA: TGTGCCAGCAGCTCTTCCACAGATACGCAGTATTTT. The J gene is TRBJ2-3, the V gene TRBV7-9; D gene unclear. This CDR3 comprises 12 residues. Germline CDR1 SEHNR, CDR2 FQNEAQ (reference sequence). V was trimmed by 4 bases and J by 2 bases, leaving 4 bases between them.

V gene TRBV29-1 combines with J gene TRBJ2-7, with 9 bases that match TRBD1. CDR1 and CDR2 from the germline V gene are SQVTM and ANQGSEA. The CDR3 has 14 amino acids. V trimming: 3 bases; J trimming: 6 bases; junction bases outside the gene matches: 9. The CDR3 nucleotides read TGCAGCGTTGATACTGACAGGGGGGACTCCGAGCAGTACTTC. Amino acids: CSVDTDRGDSEQYF.

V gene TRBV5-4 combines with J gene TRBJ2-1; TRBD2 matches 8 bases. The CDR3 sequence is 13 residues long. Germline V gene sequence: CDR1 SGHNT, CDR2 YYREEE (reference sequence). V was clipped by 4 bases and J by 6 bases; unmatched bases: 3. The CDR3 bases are TGTGCCAGCAGCGGTCTAGCGGGCAATGAGCAGTTCTTC. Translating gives CASSGLAGNEQFF.

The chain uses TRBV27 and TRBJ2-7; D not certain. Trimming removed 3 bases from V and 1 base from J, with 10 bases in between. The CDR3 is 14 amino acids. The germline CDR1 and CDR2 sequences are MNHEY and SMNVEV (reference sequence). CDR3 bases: TGTGCCAGCAGTTTCGAGCCAGATTCCTACGAGCAGTACTTC. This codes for CASSFEPDSYEQYF.

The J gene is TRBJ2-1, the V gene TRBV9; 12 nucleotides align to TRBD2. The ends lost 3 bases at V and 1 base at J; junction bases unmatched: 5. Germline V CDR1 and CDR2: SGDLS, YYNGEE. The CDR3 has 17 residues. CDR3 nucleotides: TGTGCCAGCAGCGGACGACTAGCGGGGGAATCCTACAATGAGCAGTTCTTC. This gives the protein CASSGRLAGESYNEQFF.

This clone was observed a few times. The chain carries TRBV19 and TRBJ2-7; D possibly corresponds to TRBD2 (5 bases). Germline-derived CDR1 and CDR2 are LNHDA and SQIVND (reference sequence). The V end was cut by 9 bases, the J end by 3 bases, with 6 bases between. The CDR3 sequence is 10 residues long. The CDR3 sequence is CASGDYEQYF. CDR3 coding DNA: TGTGCCAGCGGGGACTACGAGCAGTACTTC.

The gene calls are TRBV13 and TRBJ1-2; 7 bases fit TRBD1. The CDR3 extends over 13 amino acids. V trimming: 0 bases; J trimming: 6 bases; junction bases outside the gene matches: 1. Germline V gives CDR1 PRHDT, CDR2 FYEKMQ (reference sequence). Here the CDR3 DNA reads TGTGCCAGCAGCTTAGGACAGGGGCATGGCTACACCTTC. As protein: CASSLGQGHGYTF. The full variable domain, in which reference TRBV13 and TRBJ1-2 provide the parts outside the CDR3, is AAGVIQSPRHLIKEKRETATLKCYPIPRHDTVYWYQQGPGQDPQFLISFYEKMQSDKGSIPDRFSAQQFSDYHSELNMSSLELGDSALYFCASSLGQGHGYTFGSGTRLTVV.

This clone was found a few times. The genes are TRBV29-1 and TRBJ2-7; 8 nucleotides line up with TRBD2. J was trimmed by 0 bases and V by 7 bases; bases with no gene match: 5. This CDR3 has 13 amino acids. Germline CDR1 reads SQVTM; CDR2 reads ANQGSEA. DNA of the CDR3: TGCAGCGCTCGGGGGGGGAGCTCCTACGAGCAGTACTTC. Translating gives CSARGGSSYEQYF.

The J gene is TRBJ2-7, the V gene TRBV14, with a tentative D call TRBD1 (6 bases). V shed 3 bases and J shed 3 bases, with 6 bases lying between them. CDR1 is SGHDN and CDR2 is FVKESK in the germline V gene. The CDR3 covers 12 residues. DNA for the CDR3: TGTGCCAGCAGCCAGACAGGCTACGAGCAGTACTTC. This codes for CASSQTGYEQYF.

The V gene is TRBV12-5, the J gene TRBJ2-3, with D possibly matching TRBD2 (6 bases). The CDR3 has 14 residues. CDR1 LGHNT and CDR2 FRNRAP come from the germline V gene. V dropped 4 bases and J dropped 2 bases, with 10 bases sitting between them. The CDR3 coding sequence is TGTGCTAGTGGTTCAGGAGGGCCCACAGATACGCAGTATTTT. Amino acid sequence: CASGSGGPTDTQYF.

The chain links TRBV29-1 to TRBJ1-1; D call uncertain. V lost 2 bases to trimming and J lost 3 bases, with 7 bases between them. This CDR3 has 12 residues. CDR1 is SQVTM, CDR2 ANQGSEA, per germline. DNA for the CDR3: TGCAGCGTTGAATTCTTGGACACTGAAGCTTTCTTT. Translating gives CSVEFLDTEAFF.

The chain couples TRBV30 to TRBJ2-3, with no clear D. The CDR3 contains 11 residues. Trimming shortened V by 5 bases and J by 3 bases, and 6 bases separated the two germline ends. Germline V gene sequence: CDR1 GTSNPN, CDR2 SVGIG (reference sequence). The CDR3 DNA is TGTGCCTGGGGGCAAACAGATACGCAGTATTTT. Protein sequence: CAWGQTDTQYF.

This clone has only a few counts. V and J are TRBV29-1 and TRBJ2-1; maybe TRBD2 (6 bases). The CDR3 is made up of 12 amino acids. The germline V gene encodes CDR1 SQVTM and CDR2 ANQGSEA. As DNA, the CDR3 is TGCAGTGTCACGGGACTCAGCAATGAGCAGTTCTTC. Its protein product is CSVTGLSNEQFF.

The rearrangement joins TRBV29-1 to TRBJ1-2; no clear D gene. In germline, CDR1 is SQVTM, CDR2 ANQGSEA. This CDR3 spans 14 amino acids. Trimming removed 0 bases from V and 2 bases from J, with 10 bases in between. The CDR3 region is CSVEDTQANYGYTF. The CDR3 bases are TGCAGCGTTGAAGATACCCAGGCCAACTATGGCTACACCTTC.

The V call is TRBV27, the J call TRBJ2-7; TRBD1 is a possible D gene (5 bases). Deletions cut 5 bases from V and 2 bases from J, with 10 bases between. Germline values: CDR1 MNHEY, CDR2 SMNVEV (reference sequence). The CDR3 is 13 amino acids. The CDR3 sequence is CASSAVGAYEQYF. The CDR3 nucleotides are TGTGCCAGCAGTGCAGTAGGGGCCTACGAGCAGTACTTC.

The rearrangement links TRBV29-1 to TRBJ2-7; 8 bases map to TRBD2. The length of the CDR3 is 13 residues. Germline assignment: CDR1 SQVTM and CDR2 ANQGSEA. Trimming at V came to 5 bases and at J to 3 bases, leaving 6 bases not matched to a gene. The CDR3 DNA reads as TGCAGCGTTCGAACTAGCGGAGACTACGAGCAGTACTTC. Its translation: CSVRTSGDYEQYF.

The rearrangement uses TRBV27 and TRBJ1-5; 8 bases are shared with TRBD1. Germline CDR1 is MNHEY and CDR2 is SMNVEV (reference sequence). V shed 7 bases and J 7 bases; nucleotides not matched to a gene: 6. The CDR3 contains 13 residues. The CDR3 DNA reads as TGTGCCAGCACGGGACAGGTGGGACAGCCCCAGCATTTT. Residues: CASTGQVGQPQHF.

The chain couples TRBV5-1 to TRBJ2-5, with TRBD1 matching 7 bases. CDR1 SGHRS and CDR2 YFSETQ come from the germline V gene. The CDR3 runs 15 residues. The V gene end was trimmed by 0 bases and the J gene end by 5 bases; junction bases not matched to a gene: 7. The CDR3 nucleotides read TGCGCCAGCAGCTTGGGCGATAGGGGGCCGGAGACCCAGTACTTC. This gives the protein CASSLGDRGPETQYF.

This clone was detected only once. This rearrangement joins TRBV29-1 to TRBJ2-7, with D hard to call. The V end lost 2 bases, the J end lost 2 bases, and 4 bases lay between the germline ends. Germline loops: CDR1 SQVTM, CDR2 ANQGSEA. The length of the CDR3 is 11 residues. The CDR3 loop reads CSVELTYEQYF. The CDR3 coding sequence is TGCAGCGTTGAACTGACCTACGAGCAGTACTTC.

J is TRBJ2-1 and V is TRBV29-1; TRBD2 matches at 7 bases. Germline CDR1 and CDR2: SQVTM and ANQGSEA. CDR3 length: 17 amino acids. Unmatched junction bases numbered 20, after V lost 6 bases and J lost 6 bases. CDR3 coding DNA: TGCAGCGTGTTCCTAGCGGTACGGGACCTTGGCGGCAATGAGCAGTTCTTC. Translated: CSVFLAVRDLGGNEQFF.

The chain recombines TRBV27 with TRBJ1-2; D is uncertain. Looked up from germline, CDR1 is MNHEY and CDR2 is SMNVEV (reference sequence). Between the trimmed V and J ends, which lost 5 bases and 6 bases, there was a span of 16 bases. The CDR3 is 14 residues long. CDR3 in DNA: TGTGCCAGCAGTCCCAGCCCGGGAGGCGATGGCTACACCTTC. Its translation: CASSPSPGGDGYTF.

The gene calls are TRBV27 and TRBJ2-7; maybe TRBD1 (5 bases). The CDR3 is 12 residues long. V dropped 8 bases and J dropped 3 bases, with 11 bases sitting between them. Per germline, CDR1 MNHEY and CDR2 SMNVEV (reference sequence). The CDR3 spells CASGDQGYEQYF. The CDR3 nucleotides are TGTGCCAGCGGGGATCAGGGCTACGAGCAGTACTTC.